The clone carrying this T cell receptor beta chain was seen a handful of times. Its cognate antigen is unknown. Amplification yielded TCR beta CDR3 regions, with RNA transcripts as the source. First-round RT-PCR of the TCR CDR3 relied on the HTBI primer set. Each CDR3 protein gets one entry after TCRdb re-called the multiplex PCR reads with MiXCR. The sample shows approximately 300,000 distinct CDR3 sequences, about a sixth of them seen only once. V was cut by 5 bases and J by 9 bases, with 12 bases left in between. The CDR3 loop spans 12 amino acids. Germline CDR1 and CDR2: SGHRS and YFSETQ. These data originate in a study of T cells in Graves' hyperthyroidism and ophthalmopathy. At the level of the study: It was at initial diagnosis, before any treatment, that peripheral blood was collected. Findings and limits, study-wide: The model forecast ophthalmopathy, anticipating it by a median approximately 6 months before onset.

PBMCs stemmed from less than 13 ml fresh peripheral blood. The specimen sequenced was blood. The receptor comes from an older woman with Graves' ophthalmopathy. This chain joins TRBV5-1 and TRBJ2-1; D is undetermined. The CDR3 DNA sequence: TGCGCCAGCAGGCACAGCAGTAGTGAGCAGTTCTTC. It encodes CASRHSSSEQFF.